The next 17 T cell receptor beta chains were all read from a single sample in a study of blood T cell repertoires in COVID-19. Clones were read by immunoSEQ multiplex PCR, and TCRdb kept only the in-frame ones, dropping some. The data show 270,000 or so clones, roughly nine tenths seen once. The sample consisted of peripheral blood. Receptors were obtained from a woman in her thirties or forties who had recovered from COVID-19.

J is TRBJ2-1 and V is TRBV18; TRBD1 might be the D (5 bases). Looked up from germline, CDR1 is KGHSH and CDR2 is LQKENI. The V and J ends lost 6 bases and 4 bases respectively, with 10 bases between them. The CDR3 contains 13 residues. The CDR3 sequence is CASSSDIYNEQFF. The CDR3 bases are TGTGCCAGCTCCTCGGACATTTACAATGAGCAGTTCTTC.

V gene TRBV5-4 combines with J gene TRBJ2-2; 8 bases fit TRBD2. With 4 bases clipped from V and 6 bases from J, the junction kept 8 bases outside the gene matches. The CDR3 is made up of 15 amino acids. Per germline, CDR1 SGHNT and CDR2 YYREEE (reference sequence). The CDR3 loop reads CASSGTRGGPGELFF. The CDR3 nucleotides read TGTGCCAGCAGCGGGACACGGGGGGGGCCCGGGGAGCTGTTTTTT. Complete variable domain (other parts from reference TRBV5-4 and TRBJ2-2): ETGVTQSPTHLIKTRGQQVTLRCSSQSGHNTVSWYQQALGQGPQFIFQYYREEENGRGNFPPRFSGLQFPNYSSELNVNALELDDSALYLCASSGTRGGPGELFFGEGSRLTVL.

V usage is TRBV11-3 and J usage is TRBJ2-2; possible D gene TRBD2, 5 bases. Germline assignment: CDR1 SGHNT and CDR2 YENEEA. The CDR3 has 12 residues. The V and J ends lost 5 bases and 7 bases respectively, with 8 bases between them. CDR3 coding DNA: TGTGCCAGCAGCAATAGCGACGGGGAGCTGTTTTTT. Protein sequence: CASSNSDGELFF.

The chain links TRBV7-9 to TRBJ1-2; D may be TRBD1 (6 bases). This CDR3 spans 14 amino acids. V lost 5 bases and J lost 2, with 12 bases in between. Germline-derived CDR1 and CDR2 are SEHNR and FQNEAQ (reference sequence). CDR3 nucleotide sequence: TGTGCCAGCAGCCACAGGGAATTGAACTATGGCTACACCTTC. It translates to CASSHRELNYGYTF.

This clone was observed a few times. The chain joins TRBV4-3 to TRBJ1-1, with TRBD1 matching over 8 bases. Germline lookup yields CDR1 LGHNA and CDR2 YSLEER. V lost 2 bases to trimming and J lost 3 bases; unmatched junction nucleotides: 2. CDR3 length equals 14 residues. The CDR3 loop is CASSQTGGDTEAFF. The CDR3 bases are TGCGCCAGCAGCCAAACAGGGGGGGACACTGAAGCTTTCTTT.

This clone was recorded only once. The sample contains more than one DNA sequence encoding this CDR3. The chain joins TRBV7-2 to TRBJ2-5; possible D gene TRBD2, 7 bases. Germline V CDR1 and CDR2: SGHTA, FQGNSA. The CDR3 has 14 residues. V was pared by 0 bases and J by 4 bases, with 9 bases between. DNA for the CDR3: TGTGCCAGCAGCTTAGCGGGGGGGCCAGAGACCCAGTACTTC. It yields the protein CASSLAGGPETQYF.

This rearrangement joins TRBV4-1 to TRBJ2-3; D possibly corresponds to TRBD2 (5 bases). This CDR3 is built from 13 residues. The germline V gene encodes CDR1 MGHRA and CDR2 YSYEKL. V lost 3 bases, J lost 3 bases, and 7 bases lay in between. DNA for the CDR3: TGCGCCAGCAGCCACGACTATACAGATACGCAGTATTTT. This codes for CASSHDYTDTQYF.

The chain combines TRBV6-4 with TRBJ2-5, with TRBD2 identical over 10 bases. V shed 10 bases and J 5 bases; nucleotides not matched to a gene: 13. The germline V gene encodes CDR1 MRHNA and CDR2 SNTAGT. The CDR3 consists of 15 residues. CDR3 in DNA: TGTGCCACCCAGAAGGCTAGCGGGAGTCCTGAGACCCAGTACTTC. As protein: CATQKASGSPETQYF.

The CDR3 sequence is CASSFTRLPAGNTIYF. The CDR3 DNA reads as TGTGCCAGCAGCTTTACGCGGCTGCCAGCTGGAAACACCATATATTTT. The genes are TRBV7-9 and TRBJ1-3; D gene uncertain. V was trimmed by 3 bases and J by 2 bases, leaving 14 bases between them. Germline-derived CDR1 and CDR2 are SEHNR and FQNEAQ (reference sequence). The CDR3 contains 16 residues.

The gene calls are TRBV6-5 and TRBJ1-2; the match to TRBD1 covers 12 bases. The germline V gene encodes CDR1 MNHEY and CDR2 SVGAGI. The J segment lost 8 bases and the V segment lost 7 bases, leaving 8 bases of the junction unmatched. The CDR3 is 14 residues long. CDR3 in amino acids: CASTGTGGARGYTF. Here the CDR3 DNA reads TGTGCCAGCACCGGGACAGGGGGCGCCCGGGGCTACACCTTC.

This clone was detected only once. V is TRBV6-5 and J is TRBJ1-1; 8 bases line up with TRBD1. The CDR3 runs 14 residues. After removal of 6 bases from V and 1 base from J, the junction contained 4 bases not matched to a gene. Per germline, CDR1 MNHEY and CDR2 SVGAGI. The CDR3, as DNA: TGTGCCAGCAGGATGACAGGGGCGAACACTGAAGCTTTCTTT. Translation gives CASRMTGANTEAFF.

The chain links TRBV18 to TRBJ2-1; maybe TRBD2 (6 bases). The V end lost 0 bases, the J end lost 10 bases, and 13 bases lay between the germline ends. The CDR3 consists of 14 residues. CDR1 is KGHSH, CDR2 LQKENI, per germline. CDR3 coding DNA: TGTGCCAGCTCACCACCGTCGGGGGTTGGGGAGCAGTTCTTC. The encoded protein is CASSPPSGVGEQFF.

V gene TRBV11-1 combines with J gene TRBJ2-1, with 7 bases fitting TRBD1. Losses at the gene ends were 6 bases for V and 8 bases for J; bases not matched to a gene: 7. CDR1 is SGHAT and CDR2 is FQDESV in the germline V gene (reference sequence). This CDR3 is built from 13 residues. The CDR3 nucleotides read TGTGCCAGCAGTTTAAGGGGGCGCGATGAGCAGTTCTTC. Amino acids: CASSLRGRDEQFF.

The V gene is TRBV28, the J gene TRBJ2-1; TRBD2 aligns across 7 bases. This CDR3 is 15 amino acids long. After removal of 3 bases from V and 5 bases from J, the junction contained 7 bases not matched to a gene. Per germline, CDR1 MDHEN and CDR2 SYDVKM. CDR3 sequence: CASSFGKRGDNEQFF. The CDR3 nucleotides are TGTGCCAGCAGTTTTGGCAAGCGGGGCGACAATGAGCAGTTCTTC. The complete variable domain, with remaining parts taken from reference TRBV28 and TRBJ2-1, reads DVKVTQSSRYLVKRTGEKVFLECVQDMDHENMFWYRQDPGLGLRLIYFSYDVKMKEKGDIPEGYSVSREKKERFSLILESASTNQTSMYLCASSFGKRGDNEQFFGPGTRLTVL.

The chain links TRBV27 to TRBJ2-7; D is undetermined. Germline V gene sequence: CDR1 MNHEY, CDR2 SMNVEV (reference sequence). V shed 2 bases and J shed 4 bases, with 18 bases lying between them. The CDR3 is 16 residues long. CDR3 sequence (DNA): TGTGCCAGCAGTTTAGCGGCTTCGGGTCCCCTTTACGAGCAGTACTTC. Protein sequence: CASSLAASGPLYEQYF.

The chain links TRBV3-1 (or the pseudogene TRBV3-2) to TRBJ1-4; D call uncertain. The germline V gene encodes CDR1 LGHDT and CDR2 YNNKEL (reference sequence). V was cut by 1 base and J by 4 bases, with 7 bases left in between. The CDR3 extends over 14 amino acids. CDR3 amino acids: CASSQGGYNEKLFF. The CDR3 DNA sequence: TGTGCCAGCAGCCAAGGAGGCTATAATGAAAAACTGTTTTTT.

The chain combines TRBV20-1 with TRBJ1-1; 7 positions agree with TRBD1. The germline CDR1 and CDR2 sequences are DFQATT and SNEGSKA (reference sequence). Trimming at V came to 3 bases and at J to 3 bases, leaving 4 bases not matched to a gene. The CDR3 is made up of 13 amino acids. CDR3 loop: CSASATGYTEAFF. The CDR3 nucleotides read TGCAGTGCTAGTGCGACAGGGTACACTGAAGCTTTCTTT.